This TCR beta chain was identified during a study of T cell responses to AZD1222 COVID-19 vaccine. Study-level points and caveats: Two doses of AZD1222 preceded a rise in Spike-specific TCR breadth and depth. Only a handful of AZD1222 recipients, roughly 6 in all, had baseline seropositivity. Clonal diversity may have been underestimated in mostly white British donors.

Trimming removed 5 bases at V and 0 bases at J, with 11 bases between. The CDR3 loop spans 15 amino acids. CDR1 and CDR2 from the germline V gene are SGHVS and FNYEAQ. The assay was immunoSEQ multiplex PCR, and TCRdb's table has in-frame clones only and misses some. The table has under 70,000 clones, roughly 80% seen once. Regarding this clone: Its antigen remains unknown.

V and J are TRBV7-6 and TRBJ1-3; a weak D match, TRBD1 (6 bases). The sequencing used peripheral blood, collected on day 0 of AZD1222 vaccination. The sequence came from an adult in good health. CDR3 nucleotide sequence: TGTGCCAGCAGCGGGGGGGCAGGCTCTGGAAACACCATATATTTT. This codes for CASSGGAGSGNTIYF.